Listed below are T cell receptor beta chains from one sample, sequenced in a study of Ad26.COV2.S vaccination and SARS-CoV-2 variants. The method was immunoSEQ multiplex PCR; TCRdb's version includes in-frame clones alone and lacks a portion of them. The data hold a few hundred thousand clones, with about 90% observed a single time. The specimen was peripheral blood, collected in a trial of Ad26.COV2.S vaccine versus placebo. The receptors were gathered from a person aged 18-60 years who received the Ad26.COV2.S COVID-19 vaccine or a placebo. Both conserved end residues are part of each CDR3. The D gene is left open where the match is weak. The listing skips clone size in some rows; elsewhere it reads once, few, many or a size class.

TRBV7-7	TRBJ2-5	NA	once	CASSRDDGDQETQYF	TGTGCCAGCAGCCGTGACGACGGGGACCAAGAGACCCAGTACTTC
TRBV5-1	TRBJ2-2	NA	NA	CASSLMRDTGELFF	TGCGCCAGCAGCTTGATGAGAGACACCGGGGAGCTGTTTTTT
TRBV19	TRBJ2-3	NA	NA	CASSIHPRLASTDTQYF	TGTGCCAGTAGTATACACCCCCGCCTAGCGAGCACAGATACGCAGTATTTT
TRBV4-3	TRBJ2-5	NA	NA	CASSQDRSGGETQYF	TGCGCCAGCAGCCAAGACCGGTCAGGGGGGGAGACCCAGTACTTC
TRBV4-1	TRBJ2-1	NA	NA	CASSQDLAGGRYNEQFF	TGCGCCAGCAGCCAAGACTTGGCCGGGGGTCGTTACAATGAGCAGTTCTTC
TRBV7-9	TRBJ1-2	NA	NA	CASSLTGENYGYTF	TGTGCCAGCAGCTTGACAGGAGAGAACTATGGCTACACCTTC
TRBV5-6	TRBJ2-2	TRBD2	NA	CASSSYRTSVGGELFF	TGTGCCAGCAGTTCATACCGGACTAGCGTGGGCGGGGAGCTGTTTTTT
TRBV5-1	TRBJ2-5	TRBD2	NA	CASSLAVLAGGQETQYF	TGCGCCAGCAGCTTGGCCGTACTAGCGGGGGGCCAAGAGACCCAGTACTTC
TRBV21-1	TRBJ2-3	NA	NA	CASSKALLAGGTGTQYF	TGTGCCAGCAGCAAAGCCCTATTAGCGGGGGGTACAGGTACGCAGTATTTT
TRBV4-3	TRBJ1-5	TRBD1	NA	CASSRQGGQPQHF	TGCGCCAGCAGCCGACAGGGTGGTCAGCCCCAGCATTTT
TRBV4-1	TRBJ2-7	TRBD2	NA	CASSQSLALSSYEQYF	TGCGCCAGCAGCCAATCACTAGCGCTCAGCTCCTACGAGCAGTACTTC
TRBV6-6	TRBJ2-7	TRBD1	NA	CASSFEGQGNYEQYF	TGTGCCAGCAGTTTTGAGGGACAGGGGAACTACGAGCAGTACTTC
TRBV6-5	TRBJ2-5	TRBD2	NA	CASRPGLAKQETQYF	TGTGCCAGCAGACCGGGACTAGCGAAGCAAGAGACCCAGTACTTC
TRBV4-1	TRBJ2-7	NA	NA	CASSRSVGLRSSYEQYF	TGCGCCAGCAGCCGAAGCGTAGGACTCAGGAGCTCCTACGAGCAGTACTTC
TRBV3-1/TRBV3-2	TRBJ2-7	NA	NA	CASSQERGLEAYEQYF	TGTGCCAGCAGCCAAGAACGTGGGCTGGAGGCATACGAGCAGTACTTC
TRBV27	TRBJ2-3	NA	NA	CASSFGDTQYF	TGTGCCAGCAGTTTTGGAGATACGCAGTATTTT
TRBV5-1	TRBJ2-2	NA	NA	CASSLVGRSNTGELFF	TGCGCCAGCAGCTTGGTGGGCCGCTCGAACACCGGGGAGCTGTTTTTT
TRBV5-4	TRBJ1-1	NA	NA	CASSSGPGRGYMNTEAFF	TGTGCCAGCAGCTCGGGACCAGGCAGGGGATACATGAACACTGAAGCTTTCTTT